A selection of T cell receptor beta chains follows, all from one sample in a study of CD8+ T cells in alopecia areata. Repertoires were generated with immunoSEQ multiplex PCR, while TCRdb's copy carries only in-frame clones and drops some. In the table there are roughly 180,000 clones, approximately 53% of which are singletons. The starting material was CD8+ T cells sorted from blood, obtained at week 24, from a patient treated with tofacitinib. Receptors originate from a human donor with alopecia areata. Each CDR3 is given with its conserved first and last residue. D genes are given only for firm matches. Clone size, where shown, is once, few, many, or a class for clones that have expanded.

D gene: .
J gene: TRBJ2-1
V gene: TRBV5-1
clone size: .
CDR3 DNA: TGCGCCAGCAGCTTGGCACAGGGTCCTAACAATGAGCAGTTCTTC
CDR3 protein: CASSLAQGPNNEQFF

D gene: TRBD1
J gene: TRBJ2-1
V gene: TRBV4-3
clone size: few
CDR3 DNA: TGCGCCAGCAGCCAAGATGTTCGGGACAGGTCCTACAATGAGCAGTTCTTC
CDR3 protein: CASSQDVRDRSYNEQFF

D gene: TRBD1
J gene: TRBJ2-3
V gene: TRBV7-6
clone size: .
CDR3 DNA: TGTGCCAGCAGCCCAGGGACAGGGAGGAGTACAGATACGCAGTATTTT
CDR3 protein: CASSPGTGRSTDTQYF

D gene: TRBD2
J gene: TRBJ2-3
V gene: TRBV7-8
clone size: once
CDR3 DNA: TGTGCCAGCAGCTTAAGAGCGGGGGGCCCCACAGATACGCAGTATTTT
CDR3 protein: CASSLRAGGPTDTQYF

D gene: TRBD1
J gene: TRBJ1-2
V gene: TRBV29-1
clone size: .
CDR3 DNA: TGCAGCGCTGAGGTCGTACAGGGGGTTAATGGCTACACCTTC
CDR3 protein: CSAEVVQGVNGYTF

D gene: .
J gene: TRBJ2-7
V gene: TRBV4-3
clone size: few
CDR3 DNA: TGCGCCAGCAGCCAAGAGGCCCCAGGGCCCTACGAGCAGTACTTC
CDR3 protein: CASSQEAPGPYEQYF

D gene: .
J gene: TRBJ2-3
V gene: TRBV9
clone size: .
CDR3 DNA: TGTGCCAGTGGACCGGGCAGGGCGCAAGATACGCAGTATTTT
CDR3 protein: CASGPGRAQDTQYF

D gene: .
J gene: TRBJ2-7
V gene: TRBV4-1
clone size: .
CDR3 DNA: TGCGCCAGCAGCCAGACCTCGGGTGCCTCGGCCTACGAGCAGTACTTC
CDR3 protein: CASSQTSGASAYEQYF

D gene: .
J gene: TRBJ2-5
V gene: TRBV4-3
clone size: .
CDR3 DNA: TGCGCCAGCAGCCAAGAGATAACAGGGAGCGAGACCCAGTACTTC
CDR3 protein: CASSQEITGSETQYF

D gene: .
J gene: TRBJ1-6
V gene: TRBV5-6
clone size: few
CDR3 DNA: TGTGCCAGCAGCTTGGGAGGGGTTGGAGATTCACCCCTCCACTTT
CDR3 protein: CASSLGGVGDSPLHF

D gene: .
J gene: TRBJ2-7
V gene: TRBV6-6
clone size: few
CDR3 DNA: TGTGCCAGCAGCTTCGGACAGAAGAGCTCCTACGAGCAGTACTTC
CDR3 protein: CASSFGQKSSYEQYF

D gene: TRBD1
J gene: TRBJ2-7
V gene: TRBV2
clone size: .
CDR3 DNA: TGTGCCAGCAGGGAACCGGGACAGGGGGTTTCCTACGAGCAGTACTTC
CDR3 protein: CASREPGQGVSYEQYF

D gene: .
J gene: TRBJ1-1
V gene: TRBV5-1
clone size: .
CDR3 DNA: TGCGCCAGCAGCTTGTCTCAGGGTTACAACACTGAAGCTTTCTTT
CDR3 protein: CASSLSQGYNTEAFF

D gene: .
J gene: TRBJ1-2
V gene: TRBV29-1
clone size: .
CDR3 DNA: TGCAGCGTTACCCCGGATAACTATGGCTACACCTTC
CDR3 protein: CSVTPDNYGYTF